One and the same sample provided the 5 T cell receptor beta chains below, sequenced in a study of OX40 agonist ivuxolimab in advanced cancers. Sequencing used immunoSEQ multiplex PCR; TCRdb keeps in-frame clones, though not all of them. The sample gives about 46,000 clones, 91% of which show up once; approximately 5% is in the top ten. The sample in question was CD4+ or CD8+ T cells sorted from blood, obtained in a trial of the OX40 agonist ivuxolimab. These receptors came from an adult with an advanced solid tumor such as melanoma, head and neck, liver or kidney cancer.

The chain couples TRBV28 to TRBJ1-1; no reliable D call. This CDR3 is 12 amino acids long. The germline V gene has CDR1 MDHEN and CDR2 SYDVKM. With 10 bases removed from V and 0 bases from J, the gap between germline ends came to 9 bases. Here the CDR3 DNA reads TGTGCCACCGCGGCTCTGAACACTGAAGCTTTCTTT. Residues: CATAALNTEAFF. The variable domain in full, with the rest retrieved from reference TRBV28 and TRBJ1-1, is DVKVTQSSRYLVKRTGEKVFLECVQDMDHENMFWYRQDPGLGLRLIYFSYDVKMKEKGDIPEGYSVSREKKERFSLILESASTNQTSMYLCATAALNTEAFFGQGTRLTVV.

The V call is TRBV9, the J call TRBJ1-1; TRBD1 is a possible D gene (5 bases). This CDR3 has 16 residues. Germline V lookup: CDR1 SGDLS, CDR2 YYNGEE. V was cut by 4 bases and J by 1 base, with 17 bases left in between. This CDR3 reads CASSHPADSANTEAFF. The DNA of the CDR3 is TGTGCCAGCAGCCACCCCGCTGACAGCGCGAACACTGAAGCTTTCTTT.

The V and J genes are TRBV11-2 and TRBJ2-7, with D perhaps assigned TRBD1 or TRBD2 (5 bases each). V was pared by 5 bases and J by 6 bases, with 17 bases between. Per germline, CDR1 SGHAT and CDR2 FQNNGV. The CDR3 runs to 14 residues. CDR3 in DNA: TGTGCCAGCAGCAACCTGAACCGGGACCTCGAGCAGTACGTC. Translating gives CASSNLNRDLEQYV.

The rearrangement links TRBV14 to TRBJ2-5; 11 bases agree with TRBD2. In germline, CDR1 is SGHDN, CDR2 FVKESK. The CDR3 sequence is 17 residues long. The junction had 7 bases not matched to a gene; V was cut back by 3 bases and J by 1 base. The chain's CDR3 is CASSHDSLAGGQETQYF. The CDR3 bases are TGTGCCAGCAGCCACGACTCCCTAGCGGGGGGCCAAGAGACCCAGTACTTC. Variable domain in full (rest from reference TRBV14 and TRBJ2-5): EAGVTQFPSHSVIEKGQTVTLRCDPISGHDNLYWYRRVMGKEIKFLLHFVKESKQDESGMPNNRFLAERTGGTYSTLKVQPAELEDSGVYFCASSHDSLAGGQETQYFGPGTRLLVL.

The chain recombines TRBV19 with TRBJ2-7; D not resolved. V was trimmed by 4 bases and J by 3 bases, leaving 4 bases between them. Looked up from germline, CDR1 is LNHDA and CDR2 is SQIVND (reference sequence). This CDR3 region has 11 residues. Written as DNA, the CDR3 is TGTGCCAGTAGTACTGGCTACGAGCAGTACTTC. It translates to CASSTGYEQYF. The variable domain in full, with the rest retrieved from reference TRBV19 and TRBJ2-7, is DGGITQSPKYLFRKEGQNVTLSCEQNLNHDAMYWYRQDPGQGLRLIYYSQIVNDFQKGDIAEGYSVSREKKESFPLTVTSAQKNPTAFYLCASSTGYEQYFGPGTRLTVT.